These 11 T cell receptor beta chains were sequenced from one sample in a study of identical twins. TCRdb passed the 5' RACE reads through MiXCR, listing each CDR3 protein once. The data show 120,000 to 150,000 distinct CDR3 sequences, approximately 4% seen once. Sequencing was performed on memory T cells sorted from blood. The receptors stem from a man aged 18 to 30 in good health.

The count of this clonotype is one. Given a much more abundant clone one base away, this may be a read error. The rearrangement uses TRBV24-1 and TRBJ2-3, with D unresolved. CDR1 is KGHDR and CDR2 is SFDVKD in the germline V gene. The CDR3 contains 13 residues. V was shortened by 9 bases and J by 7 bases, with 16 bases between the two germline ends. CDR3 loop: CATSSWSYHTQYF. CDR3 in DNA: TGTGCCACCTCGAGCTGGAGCTACCATACGCAGTATTTT.

This clonotype was recorded many times. V is TRBV20-1 and J is TRBJ2-1; D is ambiguous. Germline V gives CDR1 DFQATT, CDR2 SNEGSKA (reference sequence). V shed 7 bases and J shed 6 bases, with 10 bases lying between them. The CDR3 length is 11 residues. The CDR3 reads CSVDSGNEQFF. The CDR3 coding sequence is TGCAGTGTCGACTCGGGCAATGAGCAGTTCTTC.

There are many counts of this clonotype. The chain has TRBV15 and TRBJ2-1; 9 bases are a match to TRBD2. Per the germline V gene, CDR1 is LNHNV and CDR2 is YYDKDF (reference sequence). CDR3 length: 14 residues. The V segment lost 2 bases and the J segment 8 bases; nucleotides outside the gene matches: 4. As DNA, the CDR3 is TGTGCCACCAGCAGACTAGCGGGAATCGATGAGCAGTTCTTC. This codes for CATSRLAGIDEQFF.

This clonotype was observed many times. The chain joins TRBV5-1 to TRBJ2-7; perhaps TRBD2 as D (6 bases). Germline-derived CDR1 and CDR2 are SGHRS and YFSETQ. The CDR3 has 14 residues. V was shortened by 2 bases and J by 6 bases, with 15 bases between the two germline ends. CDR3 residues: CASSLLPLEGEQYF. CDR3 in DNA: TGCGCCAGCAGCTTATTACCTCTGGAGGGCGAGCAGTACTTC.

This clonotype was seen many times. The CDR3 reads CASSQNLARLTDTQYF. The CDR3 DNA sequence: TGCGCCAGCAGCCAAAACCTAGCGCGCCTCACAGATACGCAGTATTTT. V is TRBV4-1 and J is TRBJ2-3, with a tentative D call TRBD2 (6 bases). Trimming pared 2 bases from V and 2 bases from J, leaving 14 bases between. Germline values: CDR1 MGHRA, CDR2 YSYEKL. The CDR3 spans 16 residues.

In its sample, this clonotype was seen many times. The chain combines TRBV12-3 or TRBV12-4 with TRBJ2-4; D ambiguous. This CDR3 is 15 amino acids long. V lost 6 bases and J lost 0, with 12 bases in between. The CDR3 protein is CASRQDGLAKNIQYF. In DNA, the CDR3 is TGTGCCAGCAGACAAGACGGGTTAGCCAAAAACATTCAGTACTTC.

Ten or more counts support this clonotype. Sequence at one end of the junction differs from germline and may be a read error. The chain has TRBV2 and TRBJ1-2, with D possibly matching TRBD1 (5 bases). The CDR3 contains 14 residues. Germline V gene data show CDR1 as SNHLY and CDR2 as FYNNEI. CDR3 bases: TGTGCCAGCAGGGATCCTGGGACTGACTACGGCTACACCTTC. It translates to CASRDPGTDYGYTF.

This clonotype was detected only a few times. The rearrangement joins TRBV5-1 to TRBJ2-2, with 14 bases matching TRBD2. Germline CDR1 reads SGHRS; CDR2 reads YFSETQ. The CDR3 runs to 15 residues. The junction had 1 base not matched to a gene; V was cut back by 3 bases and J by 6 bases. For the CDR3, the DNA is TGCGCCAGCAGCTGGGGACTAGCGGGAGCCGGGGAGCTGTTTTTT. It is translated as CASSWGLAGAGELFF.

The V call is TRBV5-1, the J call TRBJ2-1; no definite D call. Trimming left V 4 bases short and J 7 bases short, with 15 bases between. CDR1 SGHRS and CDR2 YFSETQ come from the germline V gene. The length of the CDR3 is 14 residues. CDR3 DNA sequence: TGCGCCAGCAGCGCGGTTCAACGTGCGAATGAGCAGTTCTTC. It encodes CASSAVQRANEQFF.

This clonotype was seen ten or more times. The V and J genes are TRBV5-1 and TRBJ2-7; no reliable D call. Germline V lookup: CDR1 SGHRS, CDR2 YFSETQ. The CDR3 is 14 residues long. V lost 5 bases to trimming and J lost 5 bases, with 17 bases between them. The CDR3 sequence: CASRGSGDRDEQYV. Here the CDR3 DNA reads TGCGCCAGCAGGGGGTCTGGGGATCGCGACGAGCAGTACGTC.

This clonotype was seen ten or more times. This chain links TRBV5-5 with TRBJ2-5; D unclear. Between the trimmed V and J ends, which lost 0 bases and 4 bases, there was a span of 10 bases. The CDR3 loop spans 14 amino acids. Germline assignment: CDR1 SGHKS and CDR2 YYEKEE (reference sequence). The CDR3 DNA is TGTGCCAGCAGCTTGGCCGTTCGGTTAGAGACCCAGTACTTC. This sequence encodes CASSLAVRLETQYF.